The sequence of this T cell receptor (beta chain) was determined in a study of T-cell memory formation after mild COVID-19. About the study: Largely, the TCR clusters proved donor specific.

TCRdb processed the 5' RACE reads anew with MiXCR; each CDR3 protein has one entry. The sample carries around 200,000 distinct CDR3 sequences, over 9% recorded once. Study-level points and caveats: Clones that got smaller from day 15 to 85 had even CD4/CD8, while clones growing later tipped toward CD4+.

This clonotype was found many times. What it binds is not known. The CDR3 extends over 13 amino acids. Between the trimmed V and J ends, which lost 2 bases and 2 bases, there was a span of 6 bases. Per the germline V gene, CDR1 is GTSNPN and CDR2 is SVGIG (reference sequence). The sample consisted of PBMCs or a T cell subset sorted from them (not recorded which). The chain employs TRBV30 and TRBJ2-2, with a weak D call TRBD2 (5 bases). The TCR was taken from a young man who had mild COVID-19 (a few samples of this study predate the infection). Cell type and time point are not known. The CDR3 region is CAWSPGNTGELFF. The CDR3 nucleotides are TGTGCCTGGAGTCCGGGAAACACCGGGGAGCTGTTTTTT. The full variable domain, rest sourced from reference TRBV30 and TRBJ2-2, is SQTIHQWPATLVQPVGSPLSLECTVEGTSNPNLYWYRQAAGRGLQLLFYSVGIGQISSEVPQNLSASRPQDRQFILSSKKLLLSDSGFYLCAWSPGNTGELFFGEGSRLTVL.